The next 21 T cell receptor beta chains were all read from a single sample in a study of cytotoxic CD8 clonotypes in ibrutinib-treated CLL. The method was immunoSEQ multiplex PCR; TCRdb's version includes in-frame clones alone and lacks a portion of them. This repertoire shows over 200,000 clones, more than 65% found once; its top ten account for 5.9%. Sequences were derived from PBMCs, sampled after 12 months of ibrutinib treatment. These receptor sequences come from a human donor with chronic lymphocytic leukemia.

J is TRBJ1-2 and V is TRBV5-6, with D possibly matching TRBD1 (5 bases). Trimming took 6 bases from V and 7 from J, leaving 19 bases between them. The CDR3 totals 14 residues. The germline CDR1 and CDR2 sequences are SGHDT and YYEEEE. In DNA, the CDR3 is TGTGCCAGCAACATGAGAGGGGCGATGGGTGGCTACACCTTC. Its protein is CASNMRGAMGGYTF.

The rearrangement links TRBV30 to TRBJ1-2; 8 bases are shared with TRBD1. In germline, CDR1 is GTSNPN, CDR2 SVGIG (reference sequence). This CDR3 is built from 14 residues. Trimming at V came to 1 base and at J to 7 bases, leaving 8 bases not matched to a gene. CDR3 sequence: CAWSGQGLAGGYTF. Written as DNA, the CDR3 is TGTGCCTGGAGTGGACAGGGGTTGGCAGGTGGCTACACCTTC.

The chain couples TRBV29-1 to TRBJ1-5; D gene unclear. Germline CDR1 is SQVTM and CDR2 is ANQGSEA. Trimming removed 4 bases from V and 2 bases from J, with 6 bases in between. The CDR3 runs 12 residues. In DNA, the CDR3 is TGCAGCGTTGGGGAGGGCAATCAGCCCCAGCATTTT. Residues: CSVGEGNQPQHF.

This clone was found a few times. This chain uses TRBV18 with TRBJ2-7; D might be TRBD2 (5 bases). Germline V CDR1 and CDR2: KGHSH, LQKENI. Trimming shortened V by 11 bases and J by 5 bases, and 13 bases separated the two germline ends. The CDR3 runs 11 residues. For the CDR3, the DNA is TGTGCCTCCTCCGGGAAAAACGAGCAGTACTTC. This encodes CASSGKNEQYF. Full variable domain (outside the CDR3, taken from reference TRBV18 and TRBJ2-7): NAGVMQNPRHLVRRRGQEARLRCSPMKGHSHVYWYRQLPEEGLKFMVYLQKENIIDESGMPKERFSAEFPKEGPSILRIQQVVRGDSAAYFCASSGKNEQYFGPGTRLTVT.

This chain uses TRBV2 with TRBJ2-1, with 13 bases matching TRBD2. This CDR3 region has 15 residues. V trimming: 6 bases; J trimming: 4 bases; junction bases outside the gene matches: 3. The germline CDR1 and CDR2 sequences are SNHLY and FYNNEI. The CDR3 coding sequence is TGTGCCAGCAGAGAGGGACTAGCGGGATACAATGAGCAGTTCTTC. Its protein product is CASREGLAGYNEQFF.

The rearrangement joins TRBV11-2 to TRBJ1-5, with TRBD1 matching over 8 bases. This CDR3 has 16 amino acids. Germline lookup yields CDR1 SGHAT and CDR2 FQNNGV. V shed 1 base, J shed 6 bases, and the junction held 8 bases outside the gene matches. For the CDR3, the DNA is TGTGCCAGCAGCTTAGCCGGACAGGGAGGTACTCAGCCCCAGCATTTT. It encodes CASSLAGQGGTQPQHF.

This clone was found once. The J gene is TRBJ1-5, the V gene TRBV2, with D perhaps matching TRBD1 (5 bases). Germline CDR1 and CDR2: SNHLY and FYNNEI. The V end lost 6 bases, the J end lost 5 bases, and 17 bases lay between the germline ends. The CDR3 covers 15 residues. CDR3 protein: CASSGGTAQDQPQHF. CDR3 bases: TGTGCCAGCAGCGGTGGGACCGCGCAAGATCAGCCCCAGCATTTT.

J is TRBJ2-7 and V is TRBV9, with 8 bases lining up with TRBD2. The CDR3 extends over 11 amino acids. V gave up 4 bases and J gave up 6 bases; unmatched junction bases: 0. Germline CDR1 is SGDLS and CDR2 is YYNGEE. As DNA, the CDR3 is TGTGCCAGCAGCCTAGCGGGCGAGCAGTACTTC. This sequence encodes CASSLAGEQYF.

The chain joins TRBV11-1 to TRBJ2-7, with unresolved D. V dropped 5 bases and J dropped 2 bases, with 13 bases sitting between them. Per the germline V gene, CDR1 is SGHAT and CDR2 is FQDESV (reference sequence). CDR3 length: 14 residues. CDR3 region: CASSTNPGPYEQYF. The DNA for the CDR3 is TGTGCCAGCAGCACAAACCCCGGCCCCTACGAGCAGTACTTC.

This clone was seen a handful of times. This rearrangement joins TRBV7-8 to TRBJ2-7; D uncertain. The CDR3 is 13 amino acids. Germline CDR1 and CDR2: SGHVS and FQNEAQ. The V end lost 5 bases, the J end lost 3 bases, and 11 bases lay between the germline ends. CDR3 DNA: TGTGCCAGCAGCCGTGGGCAGAACTACGAGCAGTACTTC. This sequence encodes CASSRGQNYEQYF.

The rearrangement uses TRBV5-1 and TRBJ2-1; tentatively, D is TRBD2 (5 bases). Trimming shortened V by 9 bases and J by 1 base, and 14 bases separated the two germline ends. The CDR3 sequence is 14 residues long. Germline V gene data show CDR1 as SGHRS and CDR2 as YFSETQ. The CDR3 sequence is CATNSEVSYNEQFF. As DNA, the CDR3 is TGCGCCACCAACTCGGAGGTTTCCTACAATGAGCAGTTCTTC.

The chain has TRBV28 and TRBJ2-7; tentatively, D is TRBD1 or TRBD2 (5 bases each). CDR3 size: 11 residues. Germline lookup yields CDR1 MDHEN and CDR2 SYDVKM. The V end lost 10 bases, the J end lost 2 bases, and 9 bases lay between the germline ends. CDR3 DNA sequence: TGTGCCACCGGGACGACCTACGAGCAGTACTTC. Its translation: CATGTTYEQYF.

The V gene is TRBV6-6, the J gene TRBJ2-7; D perhaps matches TRBD1 (6 bases). Germline assignment: CDR1 MNHNY and CDR2 SVGAGI (reference sequence). V lost 7 bases, J lost 5 bases, and 18 bases lay in between. The CDR3 consists of 14 residues. CDR3 coding DNA: TGTGCCAGCACCCCCGACAGGTTCCCTAACGAGCAGTACTTC. Translating gives CASTPDRFPNEQYF.

The chain uses TRBV4-2 and TRBJ2-7; 9 bases match TRBD1. V was clipped by 1 base and J by 2 bases; unmatched bases: 6. The CDR3 is 16 residues long. Germline V gene sequence: CDR1 LGHNA, CDR2 YNFKEQ. CDR3 loop: CASSQASGQGAYEQYF. CDR3 DNA sequence: TGTGCCAGCAGCCAAGCCTCGGGACAGGGAGCCTACGAGCAGTACTTC.

This clone was recorded a few times. This chain links TRBV5-4 with TRBJ1-2; D perhaps matches TRBD1 (5 bases). Trimming took 4 bases from V and 0 from J, leaving 13 bases between them. CDR3 length: 15 residues. Germline V CDR1 and CDR2: SGHNT, YYREEE (reference sequence). The CDR3 spells CASSELGPSNYGYTF. CDR3 nucleotides: TGTGCCAGCAGCGAACTGGGACCGTCTAACTATGGCTACACCTTC.

This clone showed up just once. The rearrangement joins TRBV9 to TRBJ2-2, with D perhaps TRBD1 or TRBD2 (5 bases each). This CDR3 region has 16 residues. The V and J ends lost 4 bases and 4 bases respectively, with 17 bases between them. Germline values: CDR1 SGDLS, CDR2 YYNGEE. CDR3: CASSPPALGGTGELFF. The CDR3 coding sequence is TGTGCCAGCAGCCCACCGGCCCTTGGGGGCACCGGGGAGCTGTTTTTT. The whole variable domain, filled in from reference TRBV9 and TRBJ2-2, reads DSGVTQTPKHLITATGQRVTLRCSPRSGDLSVYWYQQSLDQGLQFLIQYYNGEERAKGNILERFSAQQFPDLHSELNLSSLELGDSALYFCASSPPALGGTGELFFGEGSRLTVL.

The CDR3 loop reads CASGGAGLASSEQYF. In nucleotides, the CDR3 is TGTGCCAGCGGAGGGGCGGGACTAGCCTCTTCCGAGCAGTACTTC. The chain couples TRBV7-2 to TRBJ2-7, with 9 bases fitting TRBD2. CDR3 length: 15 residues. Germline loops: CDR1 SGHTA, CDR2 FQGNSA. Germline trimming cut 8 bases from V and 6 bases from J; bases unmatched to any gene: 14.

There are a few counts of this clone. The chain recombines TRBV9 with TRBJ1-1; D call uncertain. This CDR3 contains 14 residues. The germline CDR1 and CDR2 sequences are SGDLS and YYNGEE. With 1 base removed from V and 1 base from J, the gap between germline ends came to 8 bases. The DNA of the CDR3 is TGTGCCAGCAGCGTAAGGCAGACGAACACTGAAGCTTTCTTT. Protein sequence: CASSVRQTNTEAFF.

The CDR3 spells CASSSGTSGSEQYF. Here the CDR3 DNA reads TGTGCCAGCAGCTCCGGGACTAGCGGGAGCGAGCAGTACTTC. The chain combines TRBV9 with TRBJ2-7; TRBD2 agrees at 14 bases. Trimming at V came to 4 bases and at J to 6 bases, leaving 3 bases not matched to a gene. Germline CDR1 and CDR2: SGDLS and YYNGEE. The CDR3 runs to 14 residues.

The chain employs TRBV5-6 and TRBJ2-7, with TRBD1 matching 9 bases. The V gene's germline CDR1 is SGHDT and CDR2 YYEEEE. This CDR3 is built from 15 residues. V shed 1 base, J shed 5 bases, and the junction held 7 bases outside the gene matches. This CDR3 reads CASSLLGQGNHEQYF. The CDR3 region has the DNA TGTGCCAGCAGCTTGTTGGGACAGGGTAACCACGAGCAGTACTTC.

In nucleotides, the CDR3 is TGTGCCAGCAGCTTAGGGTCTGGCAATCAGCCCCAGCATTTT. It yields the protein CASSLGSGNQPQHF. The chain couples TRBV7-9 to TRBJ1-5; D unclear. The germline gives CDR1 SEHNR, CDR2 FQNEAQ (reference sequence). CDR3 length: 14 amino acids. V was trimmed by 1 base and J by 2 bases, leaving 6 bases between them.